This TCR beta chain appears in the sequencing data of a study of blood T cell repertoires in COVID-19. Study context: Collection of acute and convalescent COVID-19 samples took place in the United States, Italy and Spain. PBMCs, B-cell-depleted T cells, or T cells were the source of the cDNA or gDNA that made up the material.

After removal of 4 bases from V and 0 bases from J, the junction contained 4 bases not matched to a gene. CDR1 MNHEY and CDR2 SMNVEV come from the germline V gene (reference sequence). This CDR3 spans 16 amino acids. In the original processing: Cell counts per sample came from amplifying reference gene primers. Method: immunoSEQ multiplex PCR; TCRdb's copy keeps in-frame clones and lacks some. The V and J calls and clone size were taken over from that table, and D and trimming were inferred from the DNA. Of about 170,000 clones listed, about 86% are singletons. The sample was peripheral blood. The TCR comes from an older man with active or convalescent COVID-19. V gene TRBV27 combines with J gene TRBJ2-3; 10 positions agree with TRBD1. The CDR3 sequence: CASSWDRGLSTDTQYF. The CDR3 DNA reads TGTGCCAGCAGTTGGGACAGGGGCCTTAGCACAGATACGCAGTATTTT.